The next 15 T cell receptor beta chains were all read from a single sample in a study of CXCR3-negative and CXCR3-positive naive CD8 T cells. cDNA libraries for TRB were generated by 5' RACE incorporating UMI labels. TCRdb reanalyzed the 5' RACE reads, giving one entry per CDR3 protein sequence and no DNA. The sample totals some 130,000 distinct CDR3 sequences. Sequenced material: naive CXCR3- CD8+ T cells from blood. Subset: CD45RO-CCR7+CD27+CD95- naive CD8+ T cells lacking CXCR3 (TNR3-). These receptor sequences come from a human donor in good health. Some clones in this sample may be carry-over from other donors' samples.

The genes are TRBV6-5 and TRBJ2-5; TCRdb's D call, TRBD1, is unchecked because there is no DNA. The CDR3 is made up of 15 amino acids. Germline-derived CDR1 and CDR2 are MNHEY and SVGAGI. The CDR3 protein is CASSPWGRGEETQYF.

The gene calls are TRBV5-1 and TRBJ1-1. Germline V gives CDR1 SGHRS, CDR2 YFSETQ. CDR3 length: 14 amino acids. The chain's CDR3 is CASSYSTGLPEAFF.

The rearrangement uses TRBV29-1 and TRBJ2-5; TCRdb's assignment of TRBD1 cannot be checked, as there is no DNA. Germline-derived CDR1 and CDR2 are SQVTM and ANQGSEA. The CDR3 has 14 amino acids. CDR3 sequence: CSVEDEQGWETQYF.

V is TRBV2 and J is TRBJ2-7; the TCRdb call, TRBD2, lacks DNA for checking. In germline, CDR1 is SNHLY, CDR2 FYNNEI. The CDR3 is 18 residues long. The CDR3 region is CASRLQAGTSGSSYEQYF.

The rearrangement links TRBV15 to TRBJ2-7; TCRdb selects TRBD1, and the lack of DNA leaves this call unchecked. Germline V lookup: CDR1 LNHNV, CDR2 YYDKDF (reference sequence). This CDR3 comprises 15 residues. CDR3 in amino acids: CATSTKGTGEREQYF.

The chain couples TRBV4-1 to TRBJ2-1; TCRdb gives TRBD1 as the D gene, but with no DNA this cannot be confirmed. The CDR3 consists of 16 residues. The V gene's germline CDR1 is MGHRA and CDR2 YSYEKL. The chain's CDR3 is CASSQPGGGLYNEQFF.

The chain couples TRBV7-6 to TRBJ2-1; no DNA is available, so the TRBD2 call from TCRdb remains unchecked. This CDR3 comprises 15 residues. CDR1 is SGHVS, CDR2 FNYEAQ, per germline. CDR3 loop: CASSWTSGGANEQFF.

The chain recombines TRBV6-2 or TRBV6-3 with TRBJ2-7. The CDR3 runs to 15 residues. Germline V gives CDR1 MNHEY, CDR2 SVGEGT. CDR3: CASSYSSGRSREQYF.

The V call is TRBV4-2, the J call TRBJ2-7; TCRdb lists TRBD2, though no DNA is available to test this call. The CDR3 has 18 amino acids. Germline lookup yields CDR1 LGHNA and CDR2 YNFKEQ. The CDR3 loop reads CASSPTGTGLAGSYEQYF.

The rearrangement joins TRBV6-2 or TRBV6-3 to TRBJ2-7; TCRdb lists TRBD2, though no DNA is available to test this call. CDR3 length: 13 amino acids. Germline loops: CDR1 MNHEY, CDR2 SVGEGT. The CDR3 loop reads CASSSGRTYEQYF.

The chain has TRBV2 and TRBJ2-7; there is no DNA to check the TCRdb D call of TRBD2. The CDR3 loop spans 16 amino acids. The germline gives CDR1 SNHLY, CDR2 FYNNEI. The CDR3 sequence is CASSTLRSAIPYEQYF. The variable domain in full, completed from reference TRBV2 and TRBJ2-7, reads EPEVTQTPSHQVTQMGQEVILRCVPISNHLYFYWYRQILGQKVEFLVSFYNNEISEKSEIFDDQFSVERPDGSNFTLKIRSTKLEDSAMYFCASSTLRSAIPYEQYFGPGTRLTVT.

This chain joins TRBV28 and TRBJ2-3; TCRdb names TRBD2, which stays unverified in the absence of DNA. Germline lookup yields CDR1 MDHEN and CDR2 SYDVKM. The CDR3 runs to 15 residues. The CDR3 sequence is CASSVLADSTDTQYF.

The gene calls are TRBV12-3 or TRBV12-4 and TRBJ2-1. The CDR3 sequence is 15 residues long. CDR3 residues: CASSFIPENYNEQFF.

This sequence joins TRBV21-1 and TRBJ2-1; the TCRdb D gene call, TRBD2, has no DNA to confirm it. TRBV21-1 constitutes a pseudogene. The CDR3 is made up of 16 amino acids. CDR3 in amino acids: CASSKDRPRGRSEQFF.

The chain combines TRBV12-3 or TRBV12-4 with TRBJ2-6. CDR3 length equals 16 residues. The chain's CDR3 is CASSLRYSSGANVLTF.